This TCR beta chain was retrieved from a study of CXCR3-negative and CXCR3-positive naive CD8 T cells. Study-level background: The total count of TRB reads reached 130 million to 150 million, and each library contributed about 1.5 +/- 0.3 million.

Germline V gives CDR1 SQVTM, CDR2 ANQGSEA. CDR3 length: 12 residues. Concerning this clonotype: Its antigen is unknown.

Libraries were UMI-labeled 5' RACE TRB cDNA. TCRdb reprocessed the 5' RACE reads and keeps a single row for each CDR3 protein, giving no DNA. Its table lists tens of thousands of distinct CDR3 sequences. Study conclusions and caveats: CXCR3-negative naive cells had less hydrophobic TRB CDR3s than did CXCR3-positive naive cells. Diversity ran similarly high across both naive subsets but far lower in memory CD8+ cells. The majority of assays used fresh PBMCs, and CXCR3 expression partially decreased after cryopreservation.

This receptor was taken from a human donor in good health. Some clones in this sample may be carry-over from other donors' samples. The sequencing sample was made of naive CXCR3- CD8+ T cells from blood. Subset described: CD45RO-CCR7+CD27+CD95- naive CD8+ T cells lacking CXCR3 (TNR3-). The chain recombines TRBV29-1 with TRBJ1-4. The CDR3 sequence: CSALGLNEKLFF.